The 9 T cell receptor beta chains in this list originate from one sample, sequenced in a study of technical replicates of blood from a few donors. The protocol was immunoSEQ multiplex PCR, while the TCRdb copy is restricted to in-frame clones and leaves out a portion. The sample shows approximately 79,000 clones, roughly 90% of them seen only once. The material sequenced was T cells isolated from PBMCs. The receptor source for this set is a human donor in good health.

In this sample, this clone turned up a few times. This chain links TRBV30 with TRBJ1-2; D ambiguous. Germline V gene data show CDR1 as GTSNPN and CDR2 as SVGIG (reference sequence). Trimming took off 0 bases at V and 9 bases at J, with 11 bases between the two ends. The CDR3 has 12 residues. The CDR3 sequence is CAWSVSGIRYTF. Here the CDR3 DNA reads TGTGCCTGGAGTGTATCGGGGATTCGCTACACCTTC.

The chain combines TRBV7-3 with TRBJ2-1, with TRBD2 identical over 8 bases. Germline values: CDR1 SGHTA, CDR2 FQGTGA. The CDR3 has 15 residues. V was pared by 6 bases and J by 5 bases, with 9 bases of the junction left unmatched. CDR3 in DNA: TGTGCCAGCAGTCTTGGACTAGCCCTGAACAATGAGCAGTTCTTC. It is translated as CASSLGLALNNEQFF. The full variable domain, with the rest looked up from reference TRBV7-3 and TRBJ2-1, is GAGVSQTPSNKVTEKGKYVELRCDPISGHTALYWYRQSLGQGPEFLIYFQGTGAADDSGLPNDRFFAVRPEGSVSTLKIQRTERGDSAVYLCASSLGLALNNEQFFGPGTRLTVL.

This chain joins TRBV6-4 and TRBJ2-1; 9 bases are a match to TRBD2. CDR3 length: 15 residues. Germline lookup yields CDR1 MRHNA and CDR2 SNTAGT. After removal of 8 bases from V and 9 bases from J, the junction contained 14 bases not matched to a gene. In nucleotides, the CDR3 is TGTGCCAGCTCTGGGTGGCGGCGGGAGGGCTTTGAGCAGTTCTTC. It codes for CASSGWRREGFEQFF.

The rearrangement links TRBV10-3 to TRBJ2-3, with D perhaps TRBD1 (5 bases). Germline-derived CDR1 and CDR2 are ENHRY and SYGVKD. The CDR3 spans 14 residues. The V end lost 5 bases, the J end lost 4 bases, and 13 bases lay between the germline ends. As DNA, the CDR3 is TGTGCCATCAGTTCCACAGGTGGTGCAGATACGCAGTATTTT. This translates into CAISSTGGADTQYF.

This chain uses TRBV4-3 with TRBJ2-5, with TRBD2 matching over 7 bases. This CDR3 comprises 16 residues. The junction had 8 bases not matched to a gene; V was cut back by 0 bases and J by 4 bases. Germline CDR1 is LGHNA and CDR2 is YSLEER. The CDR3 sequence is CASSQDLGGEGETQYF. CDR3 nucleotide sequence: TGCGCCAGCAGCCAAGATTTGGGAGGGGAGGGAGAGACCCAGTACTTC.

The V call is TRBV21-1, the J call TRBJ2-7; the D call TRBD2 from the table was never checked on the DNA. TRBV21-1 is given as a pseudogene. This CDR3 comprises 18 residues. This CDR3 reads CASSKNWFRREPRYEQYF. DNA of the CDR3: TGTGCCAGCAGCAAAAATTGGTTTAGGCGGGAGCCAAGATACGAGCAGTACTTC.

The CDR3 DNA follows: TGTGCCAGCAAATTGGAGGGAGGACCGGGTGAGACCCAGTACTTC. It yields the protein CASKLEGGPGETQYF. The rearrangement uses TRBV6-5 and TRBJ2-5, with a weak D call TRBD2 (6 bases). The V gene lost 7 bases and the J gene lost 5 bases, with 20 bases spanning the gap. Germline values: CDR1 MNHEY, CDR2 SVGAGI. The CDR3 totals 15 residues.

The rearrangement uses TRBV7-3 and TRBJ1-1; D unclear. V was pared by 2 bases and J by 8 bases, with 12 bases between. This CDR3 contains 13 residues. In germline, CDR1 is SGHTA, CDR2 FQGTGA. CDR3 DNA sequence: TGTGCCAGCAGCTTACAGGTGCAGGCGGAAGCTTTCTTT. Its translation: CASSLQVQAEAFF.

J is TRBJ2-7 and V is TRBV19; D call uncertain. Germline CDR1 reads LNHDA; CDR2 reads SQIVND (reference sequence). The CDR3 runs to 15 residues. V was clipped by 3 bases and J by 2 bases, with 14 bases between them. CDR3 sequence reads: CASSIVEASPYEQYF. CDR3 DNA sequence: TGTGCCAGTAGTATCGTTGAGGCCTCCCCCTACGAGCAGTACTTC. Based on the CDR3 plus reference TRBV19 and TRBJ2-7, the full variable domain is DGGITQSPKYLFRKEGQNVTLSCEQNLNHDAMYWYRQDPGQGLRLIYYSQIVNDFQKGDIAEGYSVSREKKESFPLTVTSAQKNPTAFYLCASSIVEASPYEQYFGPGTRLTVT.